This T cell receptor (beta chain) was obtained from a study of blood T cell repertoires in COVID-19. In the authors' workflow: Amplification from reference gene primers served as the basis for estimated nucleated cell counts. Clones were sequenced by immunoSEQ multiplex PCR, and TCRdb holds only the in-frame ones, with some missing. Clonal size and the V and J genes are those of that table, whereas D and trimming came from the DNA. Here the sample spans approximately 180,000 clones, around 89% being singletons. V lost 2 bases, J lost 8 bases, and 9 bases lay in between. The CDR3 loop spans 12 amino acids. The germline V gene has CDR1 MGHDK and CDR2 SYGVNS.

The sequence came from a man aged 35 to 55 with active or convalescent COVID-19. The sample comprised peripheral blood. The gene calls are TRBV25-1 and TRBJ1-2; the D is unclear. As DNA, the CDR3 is TGTGCCAGCAGTGAAGGAGGGTACGGCTACACCTTC. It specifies CASSEGGYGYTF.